The present T cell receptor (beta chain) was sequenced within a study of cytomegalovirus exposure and HLA in healthy donors (TCRdb year 2017). With regard to the full study: According to an earlier analysis of a few hundred of the donors, roughly 180 million T cells yielded over 100 million unique TCR beta sequences and around 300 Gb of sequence data. To predict cytomegalovirus infection status, the study combined high-throughput TCR immunosequencing, statistical association of individual TCRs with disease status, and machine learning. Donor age, sex, ethnicity and CMV serostatus were compiled together with the repertoire data. Both class I and class II loci were covered by HLA typing, at four-digit resolution. The study aimed to test whether signatures of past pathogen exposure could be identified by cataloging public T cell receptors. A later analysis re-examined previously published TCR beta repertoires from about 700 donors and added high-resolution HLA genotyping to investigate patterns of TCR occurrence. Every repertoire in the discovery cohort had been generated on one and the same sequencing platform. An earlier analysis of some 500 of the donors applied high-throughput TCR beta sequencing to assess whether each TCR beta V gene segment acted as functional or pseudogenic. The genetic ancestry cluster associated with self-reported Caucasian donors included 81% of the roughly 360 genotyped donors. Four or five DR-DQ haplotypes were handled as single units for association and clustering because linkage in the cohort was strong. An early release covering just under 650 HLA-typed donors comprised about 290 gigabases of sequencing data and around 85 million unique TCR sequences. In a later genetic analysis, genome-wide SNP genotypes for about three fifths of the roughly 670 donors were used, and that subset was treated as a discovery cohort. Along with the approximately 650-subject first cohort, a separate validation cohort of over 90 different subjects was used. Typing coverage varied by locus: about 620-630 donors for A, B, C, DRB1 and DQB1; more than 500 for DQA1; about 600 for DPA1; around 450 for DPB1. The later analysis used no new phenotypic data to find candidate immune exposures, relying instead on TCR beta sequences and their occurrence across donors. Among some 400 genotyped donors of the cohort, an average of roughly 230,000 unique TCR beta nucleotide sequences was sequenced per donor, of which about 19% were non-productive. The study used immunosequencing to profile the T cell repertoires of around 600 subjects and linked those repertoires to cytomegalovirus serostatus. The research as a whole found: Compared with equally common non-associated chains, HLA-associated TCR beta chains in a later analysis were more clonally expanded and had lower generation probabilities. Presence/absence analyses assumed roughly uniform sequencing depth across donors, an assumption that may not hold. It was suggested by the authors that the approach could potentially be generalized to other disease states and immunological phenotypes. Linkage disequilibrium might explain the correlated functional status among segregating V segments, but an unknown experimental factor could not be ruled out. In a later analysis, the rate of TCR association differed among HLA loci, with DRB1 alleles having the most associated TCRs and HLA-C alleles having the fewest. Most CMV-associated TCR beta chains appeared to be HLA-restricted in a later analysis, and the HLA associations seemed to be driven largely by CMV exposure. Because HLA typing was missing for some donors at each locus, association tests included only the typed subset. Some IMGT-functional V segments, including TRBV6-2 and TRBV6-3, could not be distinguished by the 87-base-pair reads and were therefore excluded. A cluster of highly shared sequence variants was judged likely to be a technical artifact of the sequencing pipeline. A later genetic analysis reported fewer N-insertions in productive TCRs among donors in an Asian-associated ancestry cluster than the 666-donor mean. A total of roughly 160 TCR beta chains were listed by the study as associated with cytomegalovirus. The classifier was reported to diagnose cytomegalovirus status with high specificity and sensitivity in both the original cohort and the validation cohort. In an earlier analysis of over 550 of the donors, most TCR beta V segments were observed in productive rearrangements about 87% or about 30% of the time, broadly matching IMGT annotations. V-gene and J-gene trimming of TCR beta chains was associated with a missense DCLRE1C variant in a later genetic analysis, and the association was replicated in an independent cohort. Because counts were too low, roughly 16 rarely observed V segments, including chromosome 9 orphons, were left out of the earlier analysis of a few hundred of the donors. In a later analysis, several top co-occurrence clusters were reported to appear linked to parvovirus B19, influenza, CMV and Epstein-Barr virus. Three of the identified cytomegalovirus-associated TCR beta chains were confirmed in vitro to be specific for cytomegalovirus antigens. A further reported finding was that TCR beta sequences accurately predicted the HLA-A and HLA-B alleles for most subjects in the first cohort. Across donors, most TCR sequences were observed very rarely, whereas some public TCRs were present in many individuals. Immune exposure information for the cohort was limited to CMV serostatus. At a false discovery rate of 0.05, a later analysis linked fewer than 20,000 TCR beta sequences to specific HLA alleles. When HLA alleles, especially DR and DQ, strongly co-occurred, TCR associations were difficult to assign to individual alleles. This cohort had only TCR beta chains sequenced, and the lack of alpha or paired-chain data limited which features could be detected.

The cohort was made up of approximately 670 healthy bone marrow donors. At the time of sampling, all cohort members were nominally healthy, though unrecorded immune exposures were likely present. The donor was CMV seronegative and belonged to the group of over 300 seronegative cohort members. Every donor gave a peripheral blood sample, and the peripheral blood mononuclear cells from that sample were used for TCR beta sequencing. Genomic DNA was extracted from the blood cell samples with the Qiagen DNeasy Blood Extraction Kit. Worth noting for this clone: The antigen this receptor binds is unknown. Qualities for individual bases were not recorded, and no much larger clone is one base off.

V has 3 bases trimmed and J has 0 bases trimmed; junction bases matching no gene number 6. The CDR3 spans 16 residues, from the cysteine through the phenylalanine. The kept DNA is CDR3 alone, 48 bases in frame from the first base. CDR1 and CDR2 are read off the germline V gene as SGDLS and YYNGEE. Library generation was performed with the immunoSEQ multiplex PCR assay. For the multiplex PCR, a mixture combining 60 forward primers for TCR Vbeta segments and 13 reverse primers for TCR Jbeta segments was used. The CDR3 region of rearranged TCR beta genes was amplified from genomic DNA with a multiplex PCR assay. On the Illumina HiSeq System, the amplified TCR beta libraries were sequenced as 87-base-pair reads. Concerning the study's data processing: A later analysis tallied 75 million to 85 million unique TCR beta chains across the 666 repertoires, and some 12 million of those chains were shared by two or more donors. Raw reads were error-corrected and collapsed into unique sequences with a nearest-neighbor algorithm that merged closely related sequences to remove PCR and sequencing errors. Alignment of CDR3 sequences to IMGT reference sequences was used to assign V, D and J gene segments. Each retained sequence needed at least a six-nucleotide match to both a V gene segment and a J gene segment. Rearrangements were called productive when the CDR3 lacked stop codons and stayed in frame with V and J; all others were non-productive. Following IMGT convention, CDR3 was defined as the stretch from the second conserved V-encoded cysteine up to the conserved J-encoded phenylalanine. Sequences without an unambiguous match to a single V gene segment were excluded from the earlier analysis of about 600 of the donors. An earlier analysis of 587 of the donors classified V segments as functional when productive rearrangements were above 56.7% and as segregating when the standard deviation between donors was above 5%. A statistical classification framework was built for diagnosing cytomegalovirus status from the catalog of TCR beta chain sequences. In a later analysis, V and J genes were assigned by comparing TCR nucleotide sequences against IMGT/GENE-DB human TR gene sequences. Using the TCRdist pipeline, a later analysis assigned CDR3 sequences along with most-parsimonious VDJ recombination scenarios. In a later analysis, each TCR beta chain was defined by its CDR3 amino acid sequence together with its V-gene family, and reads lacking a unique V-gene family were excluded. In a later analysis, 500 to 650 highly shared, low-generation-probability nucleotide sequences were removed to address suspected cross-contamination and a sequencing artifact. A later analysis calculated a clonal expansion index for each public chain from normalized within-repertoire ranks of inferred template counts. In a later analysis, generation probabilities were computed using a VDJ recombination model fitted to out-of-frame rearrangements, and the results were checked against IGoR. Hypergeometric tests were used in a later analysis to score TCR-TCR, TCR-HLA and TCR-CMV co-occurrence, with a repertoire-size bias correction applied to the TCR pairs. In a later analysis, false discovery rates were estimated by permuting HLA or CMV assignments 20 times. In a later analysis, co-occurring TCRs were grouped with DBSCAN, and TCRdist sequence similarity was added when clustering was performed within HLA-allele-positive subsets. Co-occurrence clustering excluded repertoires with fewer than 30,000 or more than 120,000 public chains, plus five with anomalous nucleotide sharing. Sourced from immuneACCESS, this table was stored by TCRdb with only in-frame sequences that have V and J called. A share of the clones is absent; for the studies checked, an unresolved V gene accounts for under half, and the remainder has no known explanation. V, J and clone size reflect that table, while D and trimming were determined from the DNA. For this sample there are 110,000 to 150,000 clones; around four fifths appear just once. The top ten constitute roughly 3.4% of the sample.

This TCR was sampled from a male donor in good health and CMV-seronegative. Material: PBMCs. The rearrangement joined TRBV9 to TRBJ1-3; 7 bases in the middle match TRBD1. The DNA reads as follows: TGTGCCAGCAGCGCCTCCGGGACAGCCTCTGGAAACACCATATATTTT. Translated, this is CASSASGTASGNTIYF.